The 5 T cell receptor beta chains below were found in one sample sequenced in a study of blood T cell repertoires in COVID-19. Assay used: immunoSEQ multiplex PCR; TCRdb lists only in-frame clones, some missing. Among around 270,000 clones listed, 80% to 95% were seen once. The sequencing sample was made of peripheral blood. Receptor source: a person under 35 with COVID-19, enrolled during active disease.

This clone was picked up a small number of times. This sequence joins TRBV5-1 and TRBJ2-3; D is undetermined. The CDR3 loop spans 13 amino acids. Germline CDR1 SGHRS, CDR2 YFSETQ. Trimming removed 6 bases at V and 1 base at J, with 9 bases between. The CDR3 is CASTLSGTDTQYF. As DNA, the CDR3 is TGCGCCAGCACCCTAAGCGGCACAGATACGCAGTATTTT.

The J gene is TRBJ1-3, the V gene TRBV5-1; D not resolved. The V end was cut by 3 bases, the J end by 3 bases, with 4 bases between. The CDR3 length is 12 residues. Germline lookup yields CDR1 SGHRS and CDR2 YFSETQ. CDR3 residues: CASSSVGNTIYF. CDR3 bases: TGCGCCAGCAGCTCTGTTGGAAACACCATATATTTT.

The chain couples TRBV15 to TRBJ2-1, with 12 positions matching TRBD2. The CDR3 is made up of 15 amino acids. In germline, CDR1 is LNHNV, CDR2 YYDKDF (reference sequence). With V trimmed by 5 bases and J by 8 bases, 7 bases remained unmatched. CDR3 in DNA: TGTGCCACCAGCCCTCCTAGCGGGAGGGGGGATGAGCAGTTCTTC. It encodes CATSPPSGRGDEQFF.

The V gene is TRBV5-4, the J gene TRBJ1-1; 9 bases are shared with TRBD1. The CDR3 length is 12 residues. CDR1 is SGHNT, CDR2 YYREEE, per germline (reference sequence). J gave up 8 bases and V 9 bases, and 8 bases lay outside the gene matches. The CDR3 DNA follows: TGTGCCAACATGGGACAGGGCGGGGAAGCTTTCTTT. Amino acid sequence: CANMGQGGEAFF. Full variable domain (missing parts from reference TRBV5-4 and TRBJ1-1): ETGVTQSPTHLIKTRGQQVTLRCSSQSGHNTVSWYQQALGQGPQFIFQYYREEENGRGNFPPRFSGLQFPNYSSELNVNALELDDSALYLCANMGQGGEAFFGQGTRLTVV.

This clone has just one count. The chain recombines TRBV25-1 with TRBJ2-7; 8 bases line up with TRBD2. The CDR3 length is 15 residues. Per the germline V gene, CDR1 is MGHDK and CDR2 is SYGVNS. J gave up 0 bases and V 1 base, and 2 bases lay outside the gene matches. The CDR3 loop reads CASSESSGGSYEQYF. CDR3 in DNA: TGTGCCAGCAGTGAATCAAGCGGGGGCTCCTACGAGCAGTACTTC.